This TCR beta chain appears in the sequencing data of a study of radiotherapy plus CTLA-4 blockade in lung cancer. About the study: Among patients, about 17% showed objective responses, and around 30% had disease control.

The V segment lost 3 bases and the J segment 5 bases; nucleotides outside the gene matches: 9. Germline assignment: CDR1 MNHNY and CDR2 SVGAGI (reference sequence). This CDR3 spans 15 amino acids. About this clone: The antigen is not known.

Some clones are missing from TCRdb's copy, which holds only in-frame ones; the method was immunoSEQ multiplex PCR. The sample lists 55,000 to 80,000 clones, about 80% occurring once. Study-level findings and limits: Blood saw expansion of tumor-derived TCR clones after radiotherapy plus ipilimumab. Strongest reported response predictors: early blood clone changes and post-radiation interferon-beta.

The receptor was isolated from a human donor with non-small cell lung cancer who had a complete response to radiotherapy plus ipilimumab. The sequences come from peripheral blood, collected from a patient treated with radiotherapy plus ipilimumab. The chain has TRBV6-6 and TRBJ2-5; 7 positions agree with TRBD1. This chain's CDR3 is CASSYTLTGAETQYF. DNA of the CDR3: TGTGCCAGCAGTTATACTCTCACAGGGGCGGAGACCCAGTACTTC.